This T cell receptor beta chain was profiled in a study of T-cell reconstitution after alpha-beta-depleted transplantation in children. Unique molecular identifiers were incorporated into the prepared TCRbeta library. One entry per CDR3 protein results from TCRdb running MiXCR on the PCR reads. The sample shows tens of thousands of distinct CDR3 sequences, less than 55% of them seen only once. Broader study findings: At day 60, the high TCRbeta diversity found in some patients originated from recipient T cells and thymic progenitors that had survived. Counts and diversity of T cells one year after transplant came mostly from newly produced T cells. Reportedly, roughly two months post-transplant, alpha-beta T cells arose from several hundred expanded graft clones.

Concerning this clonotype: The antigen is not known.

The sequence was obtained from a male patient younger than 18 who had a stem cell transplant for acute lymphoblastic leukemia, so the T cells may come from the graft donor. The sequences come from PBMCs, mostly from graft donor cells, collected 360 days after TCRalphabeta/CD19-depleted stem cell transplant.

The CDR3 region is CASSLPPPLGVDTQYF. CDR3 coding DNA: TGCGCCAGCAGCTTGCCCCCACCCCTTGGGGTGGATACGCAGTATTTT. The chain joins TRBV5-1 to TRBJ2-3; D is ambiguous. V was trimmed by 1 base and J by 6 bases, leaving 18 bases between them. This CDR3 is built from 16 residues. From germline, CDR1 is SGHRS and CDR2 YFSETQ.